A single sample gave rise to the 32 T cell receptor beta chains below, sequenced in a study of regulatory and conventional T cells in RAG deficiency (dated by TCRdb to 2017 to 2019). Regulatory T cells were purified from blood as CD4+CD25-high CD127-low cells before genomic DNA extraction. Preparation of the library involved the immunoSEQ multiplex PCR assay. In its TCRdb copy, this immuneACCESS table keeps in-frame sequences only and misses some clones. Where compared with another copy, unresolved V genes explain less than half of these, and the others have no known cause. For this sample the table gives roughly 20,000 clones, of which around 90% were detected only once. The ten most abundant clones make up 1.4% to 1.5% of the sample. These data are also associated with another study on regulatory T cells. Per the second study: For the multiplex PCR, 52 forward TRBV primers and 13 reverse TRBJ primers were used, and amplification bias was corrected with both assay-based and computational methods.

Sequencing was performed on Tregs sorted from blood. The origin of the receptors is a human donor in good health.

This CDR3 reads CASSCLHRDIRNEKLFF. The CDR3 nucleotides read TGTGCCAGCAGTTGTCTACACCGGGACATTCGCAATGAAAAACTGTTTTTT. The chain combines TRBV6-7 with TRBJ1-4; D might be TRBD1 (6 bases). Being an ORF, TRBV6-7 has a function that is uncertain. The CDR3 runs to 17 residues. The V end was cut by 4 bases, the J end by 5 bases, with 20 bases between.

J is TRBJ1-1 and V is TRBV4-2; perhaps TRBD1 as D (5 bases). Looked up from germline, CDR1 is LGHNA and CDR2 is YNFKEQ. CDR3 length equals 20 residues. Trimming took off 0 bases at V and 0 bases at J, with 23 bases between the two ends. The CDR3 loop is CASSQENLQGWEEMNTEAFF. In nucleotides, the CDR3 is TGTGCCAGCAGCCAAGAAAACCTCCAGGGATGGGAGGAAATGAACACTGAAGCTTTCTTT.

The chain joins TRBV13 to TRBJ1-1; D remains unclear. V was trimmed by 0 bases and J by 4 bases, leaving 15 bases between them. This CDR3 comprises 16 residues. CDR1 and CDR2 (germline): PRHDT, FYEKMQ (reference sequence). The CDR3 sequence: CASSLGGPGIGTEAFF. CDR3 DNA: TGTGCCAGCAGCTTAGGCGGCCCGGGGATCGGCACTGAAGCTTTCTTT.

This clone has just one count. V and J are TRBV5-1 and TRBJ1-1, with D possibly being TRBD1 (5 bases). Germline-derived CDR1 and CDR2 are SGHRS and YFSETQ. The V end was cut by 3 bases, the J end by 2 bases, with 11 bases between. The length of the CDR3 is 14 residues. The CDR3 coding sequence is TGCGCCAGCAGCTCGCAGGGAGGCAACACTGAAGCTTTCTTT. As protein: CASSSQGGNTEAFF. Looking up the rest from reference TRBV5-1 and TRBJ1-1 gives the full variable domain: KAGVTQTPRYLIKTRGQQVTLSCSPISGHRSVSWYQQTPGQGLQFLFEYFSETQRNKGNFPGRFSGRQFSNSRSEMNVSTLELGDSALYLCASSSQGGNTEAFFGQGTRLTVV.

The V and J genes are TRBV19 and TRBJ2-2; 8 positions match TRBD2. The J segment lost 2 bases and the V segment lost 6 bases, leaving 5 bases of the junction unmatched. This CDR3 comprises 15 residues. The germline V gene has CDR1 LNHDA and CDR2 SQIVND (reference sequence). This CDR3 reads CASRAGALNTGELFF. In DNA, the CDR3 is TGTGCCAGTAGAGCGGGGGCCCTAAACACCGGGGAGCTGTTTTTT.

The rearrangement joins TRBV6-1 to TRBJ2-7; a weak D match, TRBD2 (5 bases). Germline V gene sequence: CDR1 MNHNS, CDR2 SASEGT. The CDR3 has 12 amino acids. Trimming took 5 bases from V and 6 from J, leaving 11 bases between them. In nucleotides, the CDR3 is TGTGCCAGCAGTTTACTAGTTGGCGAGCAGTACTTC. It specifies CASSLLVGEQYF.

This clone was found once. V and J are TRBV19 and TRBJ2-7; 8 bases map to TRBD1. CDR1 is LNHDA, CDR2 SQIVND, per germline (reference sequence). This CDR3 is built from 14 residues. The trim removed 6 bases at V and 1 base at J, leaving 5 bases unmatched. DNA for the CDR3: TGTGCCAGTAGACGGACAGGGTTTTCCTACGAGCAGTACTTC. Its protein is CASRRTGFSYEQYF.

This clone has only one observation. The genes are TRBV27 and TRBJ2-7; tentative D call: TRBD2 (5 bases). V was clipped by 3 bases and J by 4 bases, with 13 bases between them. The CDR3 length is 14 residues. Germline CDR1 and CDR2: MNHEY and SMNVEV (reference sequence). The CDR3 region has the DNA TGTGCCAGCAGTTTTGGGCCTACTAGTTACGAGCAGTACTTC. Its translation: CASSFGPTSYEQYF.

Concerning this clone itself: Its ends do not fully match the called genes, so a read error is possible. V and J are TRBV7-8 and TRBJ1-3, with 7 bases matching TRBD1. The CDR3 is made up of 16 amino acids. Per the germline V gene, CDR1 is SGHVS and CDR2 is FQNEAQ. The CDR3 reads CASSLTGYSPGSTIYF. CDR3 in DNA: TGCGCCAGCAGCTTGACAGGGTACTCTCCTGGAAGCACCATATATTTT.

V gene TRBV6-1 combines with J gene TRBJ1-2; TRBD1 is a possible D gene (6 bases). The length of the CDR3 is 15 residues. CDR1 and CDR2 (germline): MNHNS, SASEGT. V was trimmed by 4 bases and J by 0 bases, leaving 12 bases between them. The CDR3 DNA is TGTGCCAGCAGTGTACAGGGAAGACCTAACTATGGCTACACCTTC. Translated, it gives CASSVQGRPNYGYTF.

This clone was seen a single time. The chain links TRBV9 to TRBJ1-2; maybe TRBD1 (6 bases). Between the trimmed V and J ends, which lost 4 bases and 4 bases, there was a span of 14 bases. This CDR3 comprises 14 residues. CDR1 and CDR2 (germline): SGDLS, YYNGEE. In DNA, the CDR3 is TGTGCCAGCAGCCACCTAGGGGGGCCCTATGGCTACACCTTC. As protein: CASSHLGGPYGYTF.

The V gene is TRBV27, the J gene TRBJ1-5, with no clear D. The V gene's germline CDR1 is MNHEY and CDR2 SMNVEV (reference sequence). The CDR3 length is 13 residues. Trimming pared 5 bases from V and 0 bases from J, leaving 5 bases between. The CDR3 loop reads CASSQSSNQPQHF. For the CDR3, the DNA is TGTGCCAGCAGTCAGAGTAGCAATCAGCCCCAGCATTTT.

This chain connects TRBV6-4 to TRBJ1-1; D possibly corresponds to TRBD1 (6 bases). This CDR3 comprises 14 residues. Trimming took 4 bases from V and 3 from J, leaving 12 bases between them. The germline gives CDR1 MRHNA, CDR2 SNTAGT. The CDR3 reads CASSALSGDTEAFF. Here the CDR3 DNA reads TGTGCCAGCAGTGCCCTCTCAGGGGACACTGAAGCTTTCTTT.

The chain uses TRBV7-2 and TRBJ2-2, with D maybe TRBD2 (5 bases). CDR1 is SGHTA and CDR2 is FQGNSA in the germline V gene. CDR3 length equals 17 residues. Trimming left V 5 bases short and J 5 bases short, with 21 bases between. The CDR3 loop reads CASSLRGLGARTGELFF. The CDR3 DNA is TGTGCCAGCAGCCTCCGGGGTCTGGGAGCGCGTACCGGGGAGCTGTTTTTT.

J is TRBJ2-1 and V is TRBV6-1; 10 bases are a match to TRBD2. Germline loops: CDR1 MNHNS, CDR2 SASEGT. The CDR3 length is 15 residues. With V trimmed by 6 bases and J by 8 bases, 10 bases remained unmatched. CDR3 loop: CASSRAGGPFDEQFF. Here the CDR3 DNA reads TGTGCCAGCAGCAGAGCGGGAGGGCCGTTCGATGAGCAGTTCTTC.

J is TRBJ1-1 and V is TRBV6-5; D not certain. Germline V gene sequence: CDR1 MNHEY, CDR2 SVGAGI. This CDR3 has 13 residues. Trimming took 7 bases from V and 1 from J, leaving 10 bases between them. The CDR3 DNA reads TGTGCCAGCACCTCCTATGGGAACACTGAAGCTTTCTTT. Encoded protein: CASTSYGNTEAFF.

This clone is a singleton in its sample. This sequence joins TRBV6-5 and TRBJ1-5; TRBD1 agrees at 8 bases. Per the germline V gene, CDR1 is MNHEY and CDR2 is SVGAGI. The CDR3 extends over 15 amino acids. The V segment lost 6 bases and the J segment 0 bases; nucleotides outside the gene matches: 4. In nucleotides, the CDR3 is TGTGCCAGCAGAGAGGGACAGGTTAGCAATCAGCCCCAGCATTTT. Its translation: CASREGQVSNQPQHF.

This chain connects TRBV11-2 to TRBJ2-3, with D uncertain. V was pared by 1 base and J by 0 bases, with 8 bases between. CDR1 is SGHAT, CDR2 FQNNGV, per germline. The CDR3 runs 15 residues. The CDR3 DNA reads TGTGCCAGCAGCTTAGGGGGTTACAGCACAGATACGCAGTATTTT. Its translation: CASSLGGYSTDTQYF. The variable domain in full, with the rest retrieved from reference TRBV11-2 and TRBJ2-3, is EAGVAQSPRYKIIEKRQSVAFWCNPISGHATLYWYQQILGQGPKLLIQFQNNGVVDDSQLPKDRFSAERLKGVDSTLKIQPAKLEDSAVYLCASSLGGYSTDTQYFGPGTRLTVL.

This chain joins TRBV9 and TRBJ1-1; no reliable D call. This CDR3 is 16 amino acids long. V was pared by 0 bases and J by 0 bases, with 12 bases between. Germline lookup yields CDR1 SGDLS and CDR2 YYNGEE. The CDR3 nucleotides read TGTGCCAGCAGCGTAGTCGTGGGATTGGTGAACACTGAAGCTTTCTTT. This sequence encodes CASSVVVGLVNTEAFF.

A single count supports this clone. The chain links TRBV10-3 to TRBJ2-1; D remains ambiguous. The CDR3 is made up of 15 amino acids. Germline V lookup: CDR1 ENHRY, CDR2 SYGVKD. V was clipped by 6 bases and J by 4 bases, with 16 bases between them. This CDR3 is CAISQNSRSYNEQFF. CDR3 nucleotide sequence: TGTGCCATCAGCCAAAACTCCCGAAGTTACAATGAGCAGTTCTTC.

The chain carries TRBV4-2 and TRBJ2-1, with D hard to call. Germline V CDR1 and CDR2: LGHNA, YNFKEQ. The CDR3 spans 13 residues. Deletions cut 3 bases from V and 4 bases from J, with 7 bases between. Here the CDR3 reads CASSQDHYNEQFF. The CDR3 DNA reads as TGTGCCAGCAGCCAGGACCATTACAATGAGCAGTTCTTC.

The chain employs TRBV2 and TRBJ1-2; D not certain. CDR3 size: 14 residues. Germline V lookup: CDR1 SNHLY, CDR2 FYNNEI. V was clipped by 3 bases and J by 2 bases, with 10 bases between them. The DNA for the CDR3 is TGTGCCAGCAGTGAGGGAGGCCAAAACTATGGCTACACCTTC. Its translation: CASSEGGQNYGYTF.

J is TRBJ1-1 and V is TRBV6-5; D is possibly TRBD1 (5 bases). Trimming cost V 7 bases and J 4 bases, with 16 bases left between them. CDR1 MNHEY and CDR2 SVGAGI come from the germline V gene. CDR3 length: 14 residues. In nucleotides, the CDR3 is TGTGCCAGCACCGTACGGGGGGGAGGCACTGAAGCTTTCTTT. Translating it yields CASTVRGGGTEAFF.

V and J are TRBV18 and TRBJ1-5; 8 bases fit TRBD1. CDR1 is KGHSH, CDR2 LQKENI, per germline. J was trimmed by 1 base and V by 1 base; bases with no gene match: 6. The CDR3 spans 17 residues. For the CDR3, the DNA is TGTGCCAGCTCACCACTCGGACAGGGTGCCAGCAATCAGCCCCAGCATTTT. Translation gives CASSPLGQGASNQPQHF.

The DNA for the CDR3 is TGTGCCAGCAGAGACATCTATGGCTACACCTTC. Encoded protein: CASRDIYGYTF. V usage is TRBV6-1 and J usage is TRBJ1-2; D is undetermined. Per germline, CDR1 MNHNS and CDR2 SASEGT. CDR3 size: 11 residues. Trimming pared 6 bases from V and 4 bases from J, leaving 6 bases between.

The chain recombines TRBV10-2 with TRBJ2-7; D gene ambiguous. The ends were cut back, 6 bases at V and 3 bases at J, with 12 bases in the middle. From germline, CDR1 is WSHSY and CDR2 SAAADI. The CDR3 covers 13 residues. This CDR3 reads CASRGQQFYEQYF. The CDR3 DNA reads TGCGCCAGCAGAGGCCAGCAGTTCTACGAGCAGTACTTC.

This chain links TRBV6-5 with TRBJ2-3; 7 nucleotides line up with TRBD2. The CDR3 is 16 amino acids. Germline-derived CDR1 and CDR2 are MNHEY and SVGAGI. With V trimmed by 4 bases and J by 2 bases, 9 bases remained unmatched. CDR3 DNA: TGTGCCAGCAGTTCCGGACGGCTAGCGGTCACAGATACGCAGTATTTT. Translated, it gives CASSSGRLAVTDTQYF.

This clone appeared once. The CDR3 protein is CASSAGARRDTEAFF. The CDR3 DNA is TGCGCCAGCTCGGCGGGGGCGAGACGGGACACTGAAGCTTTCTTT. The chain couples TRBV5-1 to TRBJ1-1, with D maybe TRBD1 (6 bases). Between the trimmed V and J ends, which lost 7 bases and 3 bases, there was a span of 19 bases. Germline CDR1 is SGHRS and CDR2 is YFSETQ. CDR3 length equals 15 residues.

The V call is TRBV19, the J call TRBJ2-3; 9 positions agree with TRBD1. The J segment lost 2 bases and the V segment lost 7 bases, leaving 7 bases of the junction unmatched. This CDR3 spans 15 amino acids. Germline-derived CDR1 and CDR2 are LNHDA and SQIVND (reference sequence). CDR3 in DNA: TGTGCCAGTATGGGACAGGGAAAGAACACAGATACGCAGTATTTT. This codes for CASMGQGKNTDTQYF.

The CDR3 DNA reads TGTGCCAGCAGTTATACGAACGGGGAAAAACTGTTTTTT. This translates into CASSYTNGEKLFF. The chain couples TRBV6-6 to TRBJ1-4; D remains unclear. CDR3 length: 13 residues. Trimming shortened V by 3 bases and J by 8 bases, and 10 bases separated the two germline ends. Germline V lookup: CDR1 MNHNY, CDR2 SVGAGI (reference sequence).

CDR3 in DNA: TGCGCCAGCAGCTTGACTAGCGGGAGGGAGACCCAGTACTTC. Translation gives CASSLTSGRETQYF. The gene calls are TRBV5-1 and TRBJ2-5; 12 positions agree with TRBD2. Per the germline V gene, CDR1 is SGHRS and CDR2 is YFSETQ. CDR3 length: 14 amino acids. V lost 1 base and J lost 5; bases outside the gene matches: 0.

The CDR3 region has the DNA TGTGCCAGCAGCCCCCTGTTCGCCGTGGGGGAATCCTACAATGAGCAGTTCTTC. Translating it yields CASSPLFAVGESYNEQFF. V usage is TRBV11-1 and J usage is TRBJ2-1, with D possibly called TRBD1 or TRBD2 (5 bases each). CDR1 and CDR2 (germline): SGHAT, FQDESV (reference sequence). The CDR3 contains 18 residues. V gave up 5 bases and J gave up 1 base, with 21 bases separating them.